Listed below are T cell receptor beta chains from one sample, sequenced in a study of PD-1 blockade in mismatch repair-deficient tumors. Using immunoSEQ multiplex PCR, the repertoire was profiled, and TCRdb retains in-frame clones only, with some absent. Of tens of thousands of clones detected, approximately 81% appear once; the ten largest clones hold roughly 5.5%. The sequenced sample was peripheral blood, obtained 44 weeks after starting pembrolizumab. The receptors here all came from an adult with mismatch repair-deficient cancer. Each CDR3 is given with its conserved first and last residue. A D gene is named only where the DNA matches it firmly.

j_call v_call d_call cdr3_length cdr3_nt cdr3_aa
TRBJ2-3 TRBV7-3 NA 16 TGTGCCAGCAGCTTAGCCGGGCCACCCCTCGGGGATACGCAGTATTTT CASSLAGPPLGDTQYF
TRBJ2-7 TRBV30 NA 15 TGTGCCTGGAGTCTCCCAGGACTCAATTTCTACGAGCAGTACTTC CAWSLPGLNFYEQYF
TRBJ1-4 TRBV11-2 NA 14 TGTGCCAGCAGCTTAGGTAGGGACGGAGAAAAACTGTTTTTT CASSLGRDGEKLFF
TRBJ2-1 TRBV14 TRBD1 13 TGTGCCAGCAGCCAAGATCGACAGGGGAAGCAGTTCTTC CASSQDRQGKQFF
TRBJ1-2 TRBV2 NA 15 TGTGCCAGCAGCGTCGGACAGACTTTGGCTCCGGGCTACACCTTC CASSVGQTLAPGYTF
TRBJ2-5 TRBV2 TRBD1 12 TGTGCCAGCACGGGGACAGGGAGGACCCAGTACTTC CASTGTGRTQYF
TRBJ2-7 TRBV19 TRBD1 11 TGTGCCACAGGGACAGACTACGAGCAGTACTTC CATGTDYEQYF
TRBJ1-1 TRBV28 TRBD1 18 TGTGCCAGCAAAGTAAGCGGACAGGGTCCGAAATTGAACACTGAAGCTTTCTTT CASKVSGQGPKLNTEAFF
TRBJ2-5 TRBV19 NA 13 TGTGCCAGTAGTATAAATAGTCAAGAGACCCAGTACTTC CASSINSQETQYF
TRBJ1-1 TRBV7-3 NA 13 TGTGCCAGCAGCTCCGGGGCGAACACTGAAGCTTTCTTT CASSSGANTEAFF
TRBJ1-1 TRBV5-4 NA 17 TGTGCCAGCAGCTTTCTTACCCCAGGGGTAACCCACACTGAAGCTTTCTTT CASSFLTPGVTHTEAFF
TRBJ2-1 TRBV9 TRBD2 15 TGTGCCAGCAGCGTAGAAGGGACTACCTACAATGAGCAGTTCTTC CASSVEGTTYNEQFF
TRBJ2-7 TRBV19 TRBD1 15 TGTGCCAGTAGGCAGAGGGCAGGGGGCGCTTACGAGCAGTACTTC CASRQRAGGAYEQYF
TRBJ2-4 TRBV9 TRBD1 15 TGTGCCAGCAGCGTAGATAGGGACAGGGGAAGCATTCAGTACTTC CASSVDRDRGSIQYF
TRBJ2-2 TRBV27 NA 11 TGTGCCAGTTTTAGGGGCGGGGAGCTGTTTTTT CASFRGGELFF
TRBJ1-1 TRBV5-1 NA 14 TGTGCCAGCAGCTTGTTGGGCCCAAACACTGAAGCTTTCTTT CASSLLGPNTEAFF
TRBJ1-2 TRBV7-9 TRBD1 16 TGTGCCAGCAGCCCCCGACAGGGCCCTGGGAACTATGGCTACACCTTC CASSPRQGPGNYGYTF
TRBJ2-7 TRBV15 NA 14 TGTGCCACCAGCAGACCTGACAGGCCCTACGAGCAGTACTTC CATSRPDRPYEQYF
TRBJ1-4 TRBV30 NA 13 TGTGCCTGGAGTGGGGGGCTTAATGAAAAACTGTTTTTT CAWSGGLNEKLFF
TRBJ2-2 TRBV11-2 NA 17 TGTGCCAGCAGCTTAGCGCCCCGACAGGTTAACACCGGGGAGCTGTTTTTT CASSLAPRQVNTGELFF
TRBJ2-7 TRBV5-6 NA 16 TGTGCCAGCAGCTTGGAAGGGGCGGTGCTCTACTACGAGCAGTACTTC CASSLEGAVLYYEQYF